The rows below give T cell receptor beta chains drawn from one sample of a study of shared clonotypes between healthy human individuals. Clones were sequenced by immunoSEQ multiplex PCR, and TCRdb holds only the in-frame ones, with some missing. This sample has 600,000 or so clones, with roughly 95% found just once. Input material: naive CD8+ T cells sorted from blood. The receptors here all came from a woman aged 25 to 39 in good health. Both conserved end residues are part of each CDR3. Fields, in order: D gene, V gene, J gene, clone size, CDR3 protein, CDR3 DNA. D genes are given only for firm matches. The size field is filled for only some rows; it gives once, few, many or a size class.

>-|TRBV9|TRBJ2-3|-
CASSVDLKSYTDTQYF
TGTGCCAGCAGCGTAGACTTGAAGAGTTACACAGATACGCAGTATTTT
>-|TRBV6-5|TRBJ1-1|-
CASSGGYTEAFF
TGTGCCAGCAGCGGGGGGTACACTGAAGCTTTCTTT
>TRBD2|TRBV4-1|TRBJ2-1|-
CASSQDPAGGGEQFF
TGCGCCAGCAGCCAAGATCCAGCGGGAGGGGGTGAGCAGTTCTTC
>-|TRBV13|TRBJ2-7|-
CASSSQGILYEQYF
TGTGCCAGCAGCAGCCAGGGTATCCTCTACGAGCAGTACTTC
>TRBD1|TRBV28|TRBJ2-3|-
CASGPGGTGFDTQYF
TGTGCCAGCGGACCTGGAGGGACAGGGTTTGATACGCAGTATTTT
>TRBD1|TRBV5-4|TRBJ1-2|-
CASTSGQPDSYGYTF
TGTGCCAGCACCTCGGGACAGCCAGACAGCTATGGCTACACCTTC
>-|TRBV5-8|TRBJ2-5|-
CASSLEGPLGGQYF
TGTGCCAGCAGCCTGGAGGGACCCCTCGGTGGCCAGTACTTC
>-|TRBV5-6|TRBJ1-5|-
CASSLVRGASNQPQHF
TGTGCCAGCAGCTTGGTAAGGGGGGCGAGCAATCAGCCCCAGCATTTT
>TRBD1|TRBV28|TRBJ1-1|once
CAGSDRVGTEAFF
TGTGCCGGATCGGACAGGGTGGGCACTGAAGCTTTCTTT
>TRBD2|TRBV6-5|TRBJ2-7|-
CATRLAGEYEQYF
TGTGCCACCCGACTAGCGGGAGAGTACGAGCAGTACTTC